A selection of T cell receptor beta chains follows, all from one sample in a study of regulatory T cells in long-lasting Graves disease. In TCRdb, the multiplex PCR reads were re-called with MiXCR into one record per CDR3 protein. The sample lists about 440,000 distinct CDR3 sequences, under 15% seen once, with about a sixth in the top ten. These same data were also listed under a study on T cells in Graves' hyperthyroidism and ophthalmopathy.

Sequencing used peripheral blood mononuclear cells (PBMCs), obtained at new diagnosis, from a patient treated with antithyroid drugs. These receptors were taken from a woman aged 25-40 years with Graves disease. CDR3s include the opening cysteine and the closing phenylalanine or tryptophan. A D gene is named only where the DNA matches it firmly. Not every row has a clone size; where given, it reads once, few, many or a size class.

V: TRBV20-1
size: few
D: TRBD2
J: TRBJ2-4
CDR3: CSAMASGRAENIQYF
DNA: TGCAGTGCTATGGCTAGCGGGAGGGCTGAGAACATTCAGTACTTC

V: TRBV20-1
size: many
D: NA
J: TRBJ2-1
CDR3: CSARDGRPSSNEQFF
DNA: TGCAGTGCTAGAGATGGGCGGCCTAGCAGCAATGAGCAGTTCTTC

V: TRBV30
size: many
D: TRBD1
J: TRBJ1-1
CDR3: CAWGDRGRGAFF
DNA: TGTGCCTGGGGAGACAGGGGCCGTGGGGCTTTCTTT

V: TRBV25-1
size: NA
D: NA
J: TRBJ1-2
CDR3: CASSGVGQTDYGYTF
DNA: TGTGCCAGCAGTGGGGTAGGACAGACAGACTATGGCTACACCTTC

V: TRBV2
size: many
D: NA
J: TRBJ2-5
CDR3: CASSGQFQETQYF
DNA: TGTGCCAGCAGTGGTCAGTTCCAAGAGACCCAGTACTTC

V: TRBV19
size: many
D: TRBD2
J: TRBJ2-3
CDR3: CASSDLTSPGLAGESSTDTQYF
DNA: TGTGCCAGTAGCGATTTGACTTCTCCGGGACTAGCGGGAGAGTCTAGCACAGATACGCAGTATTTT

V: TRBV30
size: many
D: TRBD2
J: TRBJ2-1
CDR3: CAWSVAGAGNEQFF
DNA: TGTGCCTGGAGTGTGGCGGGAGCCGGCAATGAGCAGTTCTTC

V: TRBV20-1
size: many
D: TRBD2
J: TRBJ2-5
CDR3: CSAIRTSGWALYQETQYF
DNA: TGCAGTGCCATCCGGACTAGCGGGTGGGCCCTGTACCAAGAGACCCAGTACTTC

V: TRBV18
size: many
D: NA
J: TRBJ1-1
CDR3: CASSPIAGGAPEAFF
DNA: TGTGCCAGCTCACCAATCGCGGGGGGGGCCCCTGAAGCTTTCTTT

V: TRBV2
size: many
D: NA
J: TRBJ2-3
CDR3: CASSPEGAADTQYF
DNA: TGTGCCAGCAGCCCCGAGGGCGCGGCAGATACGCAGTATTTT

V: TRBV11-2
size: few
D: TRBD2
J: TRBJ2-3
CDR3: CASSLWTGTSGTDTQYF
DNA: TGTGCCAGCAGCTTATGGACCGGGACTAGCGGTACAGATACGCAGTATTTT

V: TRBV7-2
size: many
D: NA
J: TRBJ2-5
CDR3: CASSLIGGRETQYF
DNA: TGTGCCAGCAGCTTAATCGGGGGGCGGGAGACCCAGTACTTC

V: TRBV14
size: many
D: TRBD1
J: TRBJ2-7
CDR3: CASSQVGGETYEQYF
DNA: TGTGCCAGCAGCCAAGTAGGGGGCGAGACCTACGAGCAGTACTTC

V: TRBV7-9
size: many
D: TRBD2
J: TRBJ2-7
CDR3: CASSSRLAGEVYEQYF
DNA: TGTGCCAGCAGCTCCCGACTAGCGGGAGAGGTCTACGAGCAGTACTTC

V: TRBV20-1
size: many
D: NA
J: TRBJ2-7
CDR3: CSAEGTAAYEQYF
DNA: TGCAGTGCAGAAGGGACGGCCGCCTACGAGCAGTACTTC

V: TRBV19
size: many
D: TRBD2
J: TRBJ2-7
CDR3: CASSGLAGDRVEQYF
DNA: TGTGCCAGTAGCGGACTAGCGGGGGACAGGGTCGAGCAGTACTTC

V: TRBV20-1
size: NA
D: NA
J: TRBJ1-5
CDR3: CSARANGDQPQHF
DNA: TGCAGTGCTCGGGCAAACGGGGATCAGCCCCAGCATTTT

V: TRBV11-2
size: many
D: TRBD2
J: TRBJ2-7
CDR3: CASSQERGAYEQYF
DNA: TGTGCCAGCAGCCAGGAGCGGGGGGCCTACGAGCAGTACTTC

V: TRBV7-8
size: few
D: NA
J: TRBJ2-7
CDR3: CASSLRPGGFYEQYF
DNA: TGTGCCAGCAGCTTACGTCCAGGGGGGTTCTACGAGCAGTACTTC

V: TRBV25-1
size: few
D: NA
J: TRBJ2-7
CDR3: CASPRGSPGSGEQYF
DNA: TGTGCCAGCCCACGGGGGAGCCCGGGGTCTGGCGAGCAGTACTTC

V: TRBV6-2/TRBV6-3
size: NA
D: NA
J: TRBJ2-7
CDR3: CASGDTSSYEQYF
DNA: TGTGCCAGCGGAGACACCTCCTCCTACGAGCAGTACTTC

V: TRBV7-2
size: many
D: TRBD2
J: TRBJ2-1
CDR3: CASSLLLSSGSREQFF
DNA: TGTGCCAGCAGCTTACTTCTCTCTAGCGGGAGCCGCGAGCAGTTCTTC

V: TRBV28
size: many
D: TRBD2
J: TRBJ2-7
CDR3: CASSLNRLAGGGEQYF
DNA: TGTGCCAGCAGCCTCAACAGACTAGCGGGAGGGGGCGAGCAGTACTTC

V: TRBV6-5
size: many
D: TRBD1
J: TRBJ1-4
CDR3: CASSYGTGGNEKLFF
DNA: TGTGCCAGCAGTTATGGAACAGGGGGCAACGAAAAACTGTTTTTT

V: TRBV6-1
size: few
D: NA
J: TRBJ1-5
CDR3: CASSEGTRSHF
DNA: TGTGCCAGCAGTGAAGGGACAAGGAGCCATTTT

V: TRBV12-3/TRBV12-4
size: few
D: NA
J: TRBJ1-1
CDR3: CASSLVVGRGEAFF
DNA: TGTGCCAGCAGCTTAGTCGTGGGCAGGGGCGAAGCTTTCTTT